This T cell receptor (beta chain) was sequenced during a study of blood T cell repertoires in COVID-19. Across the study: The samples span acute and convalescent COVID-19 from the United States, Italy and Spain. PBMCs, B-cell-depleted T cells, or T cells provided the cDNA or gDNA that made up the material.

V dropped 6 bases and J dropped 4; count of bases not matched to a gene: 3. The CDR3 length is 14 residues. Looked up from germline, CDR1 is MDHEN and CDR2 is SYDVKM. Methods used by the authors: Reference gene primer amplification gave estimated nucleated cell counts. Method: immunoSEQ multiplex PCR; TCRdb's copy keeps in-frame clones and lacks some. V, J and clone size derive from that table, while D and trimming were established from the DNA sequence. This sample has roughly 200,000 clones, with about 79% found just once. The gene calls are TRBV28 and TRBJ2-1; 10 bases are a match to TRBD1. The clonotype originates from a human donor in a cohort sampled during active COVID-19. The material sequenced was peripheral blood. CDR3 nucleotide sequence: TGTGCCAGCAGAAGGACAGGGGGGTACAATGAGCAGTTCTTC. It codes for CASRRTGGYNEQFF.